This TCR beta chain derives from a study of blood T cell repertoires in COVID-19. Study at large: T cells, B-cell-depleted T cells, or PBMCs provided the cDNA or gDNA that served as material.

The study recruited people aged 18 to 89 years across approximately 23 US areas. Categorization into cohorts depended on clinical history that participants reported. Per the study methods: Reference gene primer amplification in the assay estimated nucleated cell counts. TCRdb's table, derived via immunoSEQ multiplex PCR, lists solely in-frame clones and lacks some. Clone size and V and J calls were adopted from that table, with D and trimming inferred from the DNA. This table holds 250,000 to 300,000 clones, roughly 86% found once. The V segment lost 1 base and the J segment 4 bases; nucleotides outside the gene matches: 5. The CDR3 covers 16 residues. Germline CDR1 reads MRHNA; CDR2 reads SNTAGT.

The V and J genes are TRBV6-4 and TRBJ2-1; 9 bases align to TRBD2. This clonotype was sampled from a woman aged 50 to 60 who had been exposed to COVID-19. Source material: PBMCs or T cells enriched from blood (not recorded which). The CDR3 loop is CASSDFGGGAYNEQFF. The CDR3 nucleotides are TGTGCCAGCAGTGACTTTGGCGGGGGGGCATACAATGAGCAGTTCTTC.